This TCR delta chain originates from a study of Vδ1+ human thymocytes. Regarding the study as a whole: Bulk data may be misread because of unexpected Vdelta2 sequences. Around a fifth of thymic delta-chain sequences were Vdelta2, with few Vdelta3, unlike blood Vdelta1+ controls. Thymic TRG and TRD repertoires appeared highly polyclonal.

V gave up 1 base and J gave up 0 bases, with 9 bases separating them. Germline V gene data show CDR1 as TSWWSYY and CDR2 as QGS. This CDR3 has 15 amino acids. Turning to this clone: Its specificity is unknown.

The sorted cells were CD3+ Vdelta1+ Vdelta2- thymocytes from alphabeta-depleted thymus. Sequences come from RNA converted to cDNA by reverse transcription. The CDR3 regions were amplified by multiplex PCR from V-gene primers to a constant-region primer. TCRdb reanalysed the multiplex PCR reads with CATT. The sample shows around 23,000 delta-chain clones, around 7.7% of them seen only once. The V gene is TRDV1, the J gene TRDJ1; D is unclear. The specimen was Vdelta1+ gamma-delta thymocytes from the thymus. The sample's subset: FACS-sorted CD3+ TCRalphabeta- TCRVdelta1+ TCRVdelta2- thymocytes. This receptor was identified in a girl under three years old who had congenital heart surgery. The CDR3 reads CALGEPDTYTDKLIF. In DNA, the CDR3 is TGTGCTCTTGGGGAACCCGACACCTACACCGATAAACTCATCTTT.